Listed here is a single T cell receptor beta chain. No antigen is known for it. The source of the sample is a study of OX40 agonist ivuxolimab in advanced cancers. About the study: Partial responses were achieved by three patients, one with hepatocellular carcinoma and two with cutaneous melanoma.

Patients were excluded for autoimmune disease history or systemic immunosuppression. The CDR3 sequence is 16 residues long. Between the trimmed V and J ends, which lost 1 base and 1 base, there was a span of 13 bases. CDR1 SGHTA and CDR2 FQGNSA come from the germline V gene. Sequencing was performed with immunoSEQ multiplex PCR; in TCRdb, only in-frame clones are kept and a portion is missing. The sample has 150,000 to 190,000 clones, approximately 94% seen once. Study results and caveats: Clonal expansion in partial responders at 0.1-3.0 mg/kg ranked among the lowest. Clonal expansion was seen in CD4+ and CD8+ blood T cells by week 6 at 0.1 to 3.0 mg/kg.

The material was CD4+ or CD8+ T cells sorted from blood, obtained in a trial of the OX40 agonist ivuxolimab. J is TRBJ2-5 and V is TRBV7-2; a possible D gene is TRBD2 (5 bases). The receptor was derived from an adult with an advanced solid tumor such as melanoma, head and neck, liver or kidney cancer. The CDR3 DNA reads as TGTGCCAGCAGCTTAGGGCCAGGAAGCGGCCAAGAGACCCAGTACTTC. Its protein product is CASSLGPGSGQETQYF.